This is a list of T cell receptor beta chains from one sample in a study of blood T cell repertoires in COVID-19. Assay: immunoSEQ multiplex PCR; the TCRdb copy retains only in-frame clones and omits some. The sample shows roughly 60,000 clones, around 87% of them seen only once. Sequenced: peripheral blood. These receptors were collected from a human donor with active COVID-19. The donor label of this sample is uncertain. Both conserved end residues are part of each CDR3. The D gene is left open where the match is weak. Clone size, where shown, is once, few, many, or a class for clones that have expanded.

TRBV11-3,once,TRBD1,TRBJ1-2,TGTGCCAGCCGGGACAGGGGTTCTTATGGCTACACCTTC,CASRDRGSYGYTF
TRBV5-6,-,TRBD2,TRBJ2-7,TGTGCCAGCAGCTCTCTAGCGGGAGTGGGGTACGAGCAGTACTTC,CASSSLAGVGYEQYF
TRBV7-9,-,-,TRBJ2-7,TGTGCCAGCAGCTTAGCCGGGGATTACGAGCAGTACTTC,CASSLAGDYEQYF
TRBV7-2,-,-,TRBJ2-2,TGTGCCAGCAGCTTAGTTCTCCAGGGCGGGGAGCTGTTTTTT,CASSLVLQGGELFF
TRBV4-1,-,-,TRBJ2-7,TGCGCCAGCAGTACCGGACTACGAGCCTACGAGCAGTACTTC,CASSTGLRAYEQYF
TRBV28,-,TRBD1,TRBJ2-7,TGTGCCAGCAGGATTCGGGACAGGGTCTCCGACGAGCAGTACTTC,CASRIRDRVSDEQYF
TRBV9,-,TRBD1,TRBJ2-7,TGTGCCAGCAGCGTAGGGGGGACAGGGGATCTTCTCCTAGGCGAGCAGTACTTC,CASSVGGTGDLLLGEQYF
TRBV4-3,once,TRBD1,TRBJ1-1,TGCGCCAGCAGCCAAGCACCGGGACAGGGGGCACGGACTGAAGCTTTCTTT,CASSQAPGQGARTEAFF
TRBV5-1,-,TRBD1,TRBJ2-5,TGCGCCAGCAGCAGAGGACAGGTCCCCGGGGCCCAGTACTTC,CASSRGQVPGAQYF
TRBV28,-,TRBD1,TRBJ1-5,TGTGCCAGCAGTTCCCCGGGACAGGGGAGACGGCAGCCCCAGCATTTT,CASSSPGQGRRQPQHF
TRBV2,-,TRBD1,TRBJ2-1,TGTGCCAGCAGTCCAGGGACAGGGGACAATGAGCAGTTCTTC,CASSPGTGDNEQFF
TRBV19,-,-,TRBJ1-1,TGTGCCAGTAGTAGGGAGGTCGACACTGAAGCTTTCTTT,CASSREVDTEAFF
TRBV11-3,-,TRBD1,TRBJ2-7,TGTGCCAGCAGCTTAGGATGGACAGGACCCTACGAGCAGTACTTC,CASSLGWTGPYEQYF
TRBV6-5,once,TRBD2,TRBJ2-1,TGTGCCAGCAGTTTTGGACTAGCGGACCCGTGGGAGCAGTTCTTC,CASSFGLADPWEQFF
TRBV7-9,-,TRBD2,TRBJ2-2,TGTGCCAGCAGCCCGGGGACTAGAAATACCGGGGAGCTGTTTTTT,CASSPGTRNTGELFF
TRBV5-4,few,-,TRBJ2-1,TGTGCCAGCAGCTCTCCTAACAATGAGCAGTTCTTC,CASSSPNNEQFF
TRBV2,-,-,TRBJ2-5,TGTGCCAGCGTGGCAGGTTACAAAGAGACCCAGTACTTC,CASVAGYKETQYF
TRBV21-1,-,-,TRBJ2-2,TGTGCCAGCAGACAGGAAAGCGGACAGGGGTGGGCCGGGGAGCTGTTTTTT,CASRQESGQGWAGELFF
TRBV6-4,-,-,TRBJ2-3,TGTGCCAGCAGTGACTCGGCCGCGGGCAGCACAGATACGCAGTATTTT,CASSDSAAGSTDTQYF
TRBV10-3,-,-,TRBJ2-3,TGTGCCATTGAGGACAGAAGCACAGATACGCAGTATTTT,CAIEDRSTDTQYF
TRBV2,once,-,TRBJ2-3,TGTGCCAGCAGCCTAGGGGGCACAGATACGCAGTATTTT,CASSLGGTDTQYF
TRBV19,once,TRBD2,TRBJ2-5,TGTGCCAGTAGTGCCCCCCGCACGCGGGGGGAGACCCAGTACTTC,CASSAPRTRGETQYF
TRBV18,-,TRBD1,TRBJ2-7,TGTGCCAGCTCACCGATGACAGGGTACGGCTACGAGCAGTACTTC,CASSPMTGYGYEQYF
TRBV10-3,-,-,TRBJ2-1,TGTGCCATCAGTGGTACAGTAAAGGATGAGCAGTTCTTC,CAISGTVKDEQFF
TRBV6-1,-,-,TRBJ1-2,TGTGCCAGCAGTGAGCAGGGAAAGCGAGGCTACACCTTC,CASSEQGKRGYTF
TRBV30,once,-,TRBJ1-2,TGTGCCTGGAGTGTCCCCTCTCGGGGTGGTGGTGGCTACACCTTC,CAWSVPSRGGGGYTF
TRBV7-9,-,TRBD1,TRBJ1-2,TGTGCCAGCAGCTTAGGTTTCGGACAGGGAGGCGGCTACACCTTC,CASSLGFGQGGGYTF
TRBV5-4,-,TRBD2,TRBJ2-3,TGTGCCAGCAGCTCGTTGGGGGGGTACACAGATACGCAGTATTTT,CASSSLGGYTDTQYF